This T cell receptor beta chain was documented in a study of blood T cell repertoires in COVID-19. Study background: Sites in the United States, Italy and Spain provided acute and convalescent COVID-19 samples. T cells, B-cell-depleted T cells, or PBMCs supplied cDNA or gDNA.

Methods used by the authors: The assay estimated nucleated cells by amplifying reference gene primers. Produced via immunoSEQ multiplex PCR; TCRdb's table is partial and in-frame only. D and trimming were read from the DNA, whereas the V and J calls and clone size are those reported in that table. This sample has fewer than 200,000 clones; around four fifths occur once, and the top ten carry under 3.5%. Seattle patient enrollment occurred during active infection, with longitudinal follow-up thereafter. CDR1 and CDR2 (germline): LGHNA, YNFKEQ. This CDR3 comprises 18 residues. V dropped 0 bases and J dropped 4; count of bases not matched to a gene: 8.

This TCR came from a woman of 80 years or more with COVID-19, enrolled during active disease. This rearrangement joins TRBV4-2 to TRBJ2-2; 10 bases align to TRBD2. Source material: peripheral blood. The CDR3 is CASSQEGLLAGITGELFF. The CDR3 DNA reads TGTGCCAGCAGCCAAGAAGGCCTACTAGCGGGAATCACCGGGGAGCTGTTTTTT.